This T cell receptor beta chain comes out of a study of monozygotic twins with inflammatory bowel disease. TCRdb re-called the 5' RACE reads; one entry per CDR3 protein, DNA not given. Its table lists hundreds of thousands of distinct CDR3 sequences. The CDR3 loop spans 12 amino acids. The germline CDR1 and CDR2 sequences are MNHNY and SVGAGI (reference sequence). V usage is TRBV6-6 and J usage is TRBJ1-1; TCRdb calls TRBD1, which cannot be checked without DNA. The sequence came from a human donor with ulcerative colitis or Crohn's disease, or a healthy co-twin of an affected twin (not recorded which). Sequencing input: blood. CDR3 loop: CASTRGATEAFF.